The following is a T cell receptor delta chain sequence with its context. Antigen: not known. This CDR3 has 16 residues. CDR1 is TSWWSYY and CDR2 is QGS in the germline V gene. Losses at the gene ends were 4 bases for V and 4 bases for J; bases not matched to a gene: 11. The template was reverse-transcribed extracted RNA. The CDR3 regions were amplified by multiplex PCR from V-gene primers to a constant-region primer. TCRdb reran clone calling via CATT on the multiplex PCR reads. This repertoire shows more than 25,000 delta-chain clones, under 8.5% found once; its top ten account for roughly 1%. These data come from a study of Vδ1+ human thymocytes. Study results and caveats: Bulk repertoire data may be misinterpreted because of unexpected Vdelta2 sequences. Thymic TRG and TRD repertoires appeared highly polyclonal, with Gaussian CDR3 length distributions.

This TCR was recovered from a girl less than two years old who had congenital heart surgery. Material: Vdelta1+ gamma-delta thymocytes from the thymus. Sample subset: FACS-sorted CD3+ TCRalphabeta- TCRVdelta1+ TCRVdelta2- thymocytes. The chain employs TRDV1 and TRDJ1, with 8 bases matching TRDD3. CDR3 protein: CALGVSGDTIDDKLIF. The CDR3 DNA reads TGTGCTCTTGGGGTCTCAGGGGATACTATAGACGATAAACTCATCTTT.